These T cell receptor beta chains were read from a single sample in a study of blood T cell repertoires in COVID-19. The table came from immunoSEQ multiplex PCR; TCRdb's copy has only in-frame clones and leaves some out. The repertoire holds fewer than 65,000 clones, with 80% to 85% as singletons. The sample taken for sequencing was peripheral blood. These TCRs come from a man between 25 and 39 years old with COVID-19, enrolled during active disease. The CDR3 runs from the conserved cysteine through the conserved F or W. A D gene is named only where the DNA matches it firmly.

v_call: TRBV24-1
d_call: NA
j_call: TRBJ1-5
cdr3_nt: TGTGCCACCAGTGATAAGGGGGTTTGGAGCAATCAGCCCCAGCATTTT
cdr3_aa: CATSDKGVWSNQPQHF

v_call: TRBV6-5
d_call: NA
j_call: TRBJ1-2
cdr3_nt: TGTGCCAGCAGTTACTCCCAGGACAGTAGAGATGGCTACACCTTC
cdr3_aa: CASSYSQDSRDGYTF

v_call: TRBV7-8
d_call: NA
j_call: TRBJ1-5
cdr3_nt: TGTGCCAGCAGCTTAGAGGGGGGGGTCAATCAGCCCCAGCATTTT
cdr3_aa: CASSLEGGVNQPQHF

v_call: TRBV5-6
d_call: NA
j_call: TRBJ2-5
cdr3_nt: TGTGCCAGCAGCTTGAGCCCGGTACAAGAGACCCAGTACTTC
cdr3_aa: CASSLSPVQETQYF

v_call: TRBV19
d_call: NA
j_call: TRBJ1-1
cdr3_nt: TGTGCCAGTAGTATAAGCTATTCGAACACTGAAGCTTTCTTT
cdr3_aa: CASSISYSNTEAFF

v_call: TRBV10-3
d_call: TRBD1
j_call: TRBJ2-7
cdr3_nt: TGTGCCATCAGGCCGGACAGGGCGCTCTACGAGCAGTACTTC
cdr3_aa: CAIRPDRALYEQYF

v_call: TRBV7-2
d_call: NA
j_call: TRBJ2-7
cdr3_nt: TGTGCCAGCAGCTTGGGGGGGCGGGGACACGAGCAGTACTTC
cdr3_aa: CASSLGGRGHEQYF

v_call: TRBV6-1
d_call: TRBD2
j_call: TRBJ2-2
cdr3_nt: TGTGCCAGCAGTGGGTCTAGCGGGAGTATAAACACCGGGGAGCTGTTTTTT
cdr3_aa: CASSGSSGSINTGELFF

v_call: TRBV18
d_call: TRBD1
j_call: TRBJ1-6
cdr3_nt: TGTGCCAGCTCACCAAGACCTGGACAGGATGGTAATTCACCCCTCCACTTT
cdr3_aa: CASSPRPGQDGNSPLHF

v_call: TRBV27
d_call: NA
j_call: TRBJ2-7
cdr3_nt: TGTGCCAGCAGACCTGCGGGGTCTCCCTACGAGCAGTACTTC
cdr3_aa: CASRPAGSPYEQYF

v_call: TRBV28
d_call: NA
j_call: TRBJ2-5
cdr3_nt: TGTGCCAGCAGTCCAGGGTCTCAAGTGGCTTGGTCCCAAGAGACCCAGTACTTC
cdr3_aa: CASSPGSQVAWSQETQYF

v_call: TRBV4-3
d_call: NA
j_call: TRBJ2-5
cdr3_nt: TGCGCCAGCAGCCACGGGAACCAATGGGGAGTCGAAGAGACCCAGTACTTC
cdr3_aa: CASSHGNQWGVEETQYF